This TCR beta chain comes out of a study of blood T cell repertoires in COVID-19. Study as a whole: The cDNA or gDNA used as material had been derived from T cells, B-cell-depleted T cells, or PBMCs.

Recovery meant two consecutive negative NP/OP PCR tests, professional clearance, or resolved symptoms. V lost 2 bases to trimming and J lost 2 bases; unmatched junction nucleotides: 11. The CDR3 loop spans 17 amino acids. The germline CDR1 and CDR2 sequences are SGHDN and FVKESK. Sequencing used immunoSEQ multiplex PCR; TCRdb keeps in-frame clones, though not all of them. The profile shows some 320,000 clones, about nine tenths of them singletons. The chain joins TRBV14 to TRBJ1-2, with TRBD1 matching over 7 bases. The sequence was collected from a man aged 55 to 70 who had recovered from COVID-19. Sequencing was performed on PBMCs or T cells enriched from blood (not recorded which). The CDR3 spells CASSQFLSLGQNYGYTF. DNA for the CDR3: TGTGCCAGCAGCCAATTTCTTTCCCTGGGACAGAACTATGGCTACACCTTC. The full variable domain, rest sourced from reference TRBV14 and TRBJ1-2, is EAGVTQFPSHSVIEKGQTVTLRCDPISGHDNLYWYRRVMGKEIKFLLHFVKESKQDESGMPNNRFLAERTGGTYSTLKVQPAELEDSGVYFCASSQFLSLGQNYGYTFGSGTRLTVV.